The 4 T cell receptor beta chains reported below all come from one sample, sequenced in a study of shared clonotypes between healthy human individuals. TCRdb's copy holds only in-frame clones and misses some; the assay was immunoSEQ multiplex PCR. This table has over a million clones, approximately 98.5% appearing once. Sequencing used naive CD4+ T cells sorted from blood. Subset of the sample: CD45RA+ positively selected. All receptors derive from a man aged 25-40 years in good health.

The V gene is TRBV5-5, the J gene TRBJ1-1, with D unclear. The CDR3 is 15 residues long. V lost 0 bases and J lost 3, with 12 bases in between. Per the germline V gene, CDR1 is SGHKS and CDR2 is YYEKEE (reference sequence). CDR3 in DNA: TGTGCCAGCAGCTTGGTGAGCGGATGGGACACTGAAGCTTTCTTT. This translates into CASSLVSGWDTEAFF.

The gene calls are TRBV4-2 and TRBJ2-3; perhaps TRBD2 as D (5 bases). From germline, CDR1 is LGHNA and CDR2 YNFKEQ. The CDR3 contains 13 residues. Trimming stripped 5 bases from V and 4 bases from J, with 10 bases between. CDR3 in DNA: TGTGCCAGCAGCTCGACTACAGCAGATACGCAGTATTTT. It yields the protein CASSSTTADTQYF.

The CDR3, as DNA: TGTGCCAGCAGACCGGGACAGAGCTACGAGCAGTACTTC. Translation: CASRPGQSYEQYF. V gene TRBV6-6 combines with J gene TRBJ2-7; TRBD1 aligns across 7 bases. Trimming removed 6 bases from V and 3 bases from J; junction bases left unmatched: 5. The CDR3 consists of 13 residues. Germline V gene sequence: CDR1 MNHNY, CDR2 SVGAGI (reference sequence).

The rearrangement uses TRBV2 and TRBJ2-5; D possibly corresponds to TRBD1 (6 bases). The CDR3 spans 12 residues. V lost 9 bases to trimming and J lost 4 bases, with 12 bases between them. Germline V lookup: CDR1 SNHLY, CDR2 FYNNEI. For the CDR3, the DNA is TGTGCCAGGGGGGCCAGTGGAGAGACCCAGTACTTC. Translated, it gives CARGASGETQYF.